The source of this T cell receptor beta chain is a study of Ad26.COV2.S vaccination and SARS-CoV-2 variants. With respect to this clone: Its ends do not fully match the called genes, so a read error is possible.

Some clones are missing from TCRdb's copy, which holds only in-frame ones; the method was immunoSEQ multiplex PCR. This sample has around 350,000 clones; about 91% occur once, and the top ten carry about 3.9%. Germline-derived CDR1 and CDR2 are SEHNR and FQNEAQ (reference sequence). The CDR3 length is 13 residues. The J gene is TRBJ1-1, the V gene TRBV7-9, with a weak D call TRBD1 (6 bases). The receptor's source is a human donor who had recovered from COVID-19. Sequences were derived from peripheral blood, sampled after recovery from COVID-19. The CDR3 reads CASGLQGNTEAFF. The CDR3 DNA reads TGTGCCAGCGGCTTACAGGGGAACACTGAAGCTTTCTTT. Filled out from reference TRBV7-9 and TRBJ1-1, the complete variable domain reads DTGVSQNPRHKITKRGQNVTFRCDPISEHNRLYWYRQTLGQGPEFLTYFQNEAQLEKSRLLSDRFSAERPKGSFSTLEIQRTEQGDSAMYLCASGLQGNTEAFFGQGTRLTVV.